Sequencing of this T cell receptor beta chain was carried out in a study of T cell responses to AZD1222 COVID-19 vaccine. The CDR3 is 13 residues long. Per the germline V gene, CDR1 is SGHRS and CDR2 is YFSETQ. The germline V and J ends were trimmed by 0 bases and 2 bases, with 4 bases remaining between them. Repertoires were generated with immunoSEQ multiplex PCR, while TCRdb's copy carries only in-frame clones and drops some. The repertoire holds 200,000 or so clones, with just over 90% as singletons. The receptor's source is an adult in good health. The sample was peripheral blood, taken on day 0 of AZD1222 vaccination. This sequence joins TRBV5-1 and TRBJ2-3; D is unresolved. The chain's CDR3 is CASSLATTDTQYF. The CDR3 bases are TGCGCCAGCAGCTTGGCGACCACAGATACGCAGTATTTT.